This T cell receptor beta chain was obtained from a study of T cells in tumors after PD-1 blockade. The CDR3 runs 12 residues. Germline V gene data show CDR1 as MNHEY and CDR2 as SVGAGI. V was pared by 2 bases and J by 7 bases, with 8 bases between. Input was 616 ng to 6,004 ng of genomic DNA from tumor or blood. Here immunoSEQ multiplex PCR was the method, and the copy in TCRdb shows in-frame clones only, minus some. This table holds roughly 20,000 clones, over 75% found once. The chain uses TRBV6-5 and TRBJ1-1; a possible D gene is TRBD1 (5 bases). This sample comprised PBMCs, obtained after anti-PD-1 therapy. The source of this sequence is a human donor with advanced basal cell or squamous cell carcinoma (not recorded which). CDR3 sequence reads: CASSYKGFEAFF. The CDR3 DNA is TGTGCCAGCAGTTACAAGGGGTTTGAAGCTTTCTTT.